This T cell receptor (beta chain) was identified in a study of T cell repertoires in cytomegalovirus infection. Background on the study: Selected CMV epitopes included recently identified HLA-C-restricted ones as well as well-studied HLA-B-restricted ones. TCR beta signatures that were public indicated CMV infection and matching HLA type. The study's findings and limits: Carriers of CMV plus the relevant HLA were identified by cumulative public TCR beta family frequency. The ex vivo response was dominated by HLA-C-restricted CMV-specific TCR beta clonotypes.

As regards this clonotype: What it binds is not known.

One entry per CDR3 protein results from TCRdb running MiXCR on the reads. The sample includes 570,000 or so distinct CDR3 sequences, roughly 43% of them seen just once. This sequence originates from a human donor in good health (CMV status not recorded). Some clones in this sample may be carry-over from other donors' samples. Sample: cultured PBMCs, taken from culture after CMV antigen stimulation.

CDR3 in DNA: TGTGCCAGCAGCTTGGGAAGGAATCAGGGAGACAATGAGCAGTTCTTC. It specifies CASSLGRNQGDNEQFF. The chain couples TRBV7-9 to TRBJ2-1; TRBD1 or TRBD2 may be the D gene (5 bases each). V was cut by 3 bases and J by 5 bases, with 17 bases left in between. This CDR3 contains 16 residues. CDR1 SEHNR and CDR2 FQNEAQ come from the germline V gene (reference sequence).